This T cell receptor (beta chain) was sequenced for a study of T cell repertoires in cytomegalovirus infection (dated by TCRdb to between 2017 and 2020). Study-wide context: Peptide stimulations targeted recently identified HLA-C-restricted CMV epitopes, whose presentation resists viral immunomodulation, together with well-studied HLA-B-restricted epitopes. The HLA type of each donor mattered for the analysis, because public TCR beta signatures pointed to carriage of CMV infection along with the matching HLA type.

What the authors observed across the whole study: The ex vivo response was dominated by HLA-C-restricted CMV-specific TCR beta clonotypes, which also provided the single most frequent clonotype in two of eight donors. Cumulative frequency of public TCR beta family members discriminated carriers of CMV infection plus the relevant HLA type in this cohort and an independent approximately 370-donor cohort.

The sample's treatment or condition, from its label and the paper: in vitro stimulation with specific CMV peptide epitopes to enrich CMV-specific T cells. This clonotype turned up a few times. Its target antigen remains unknown. Per-base qualities were not stored, and no clone one base away is much larger. As encoded in the germline V gene, CDR1 is MGHRA while CDR2 is YSYEKL. The CDR3 covers 12 residues, taking in both the cysteine and the phenylalanine. Only the CDR3 DNA stays, 36 bases, in frame from base 1. V gives up 3 bases and J gives up 3 bases, and the segment between their germline ends measures 2 bases. Sequenced on an Illumina HiSeq 1500. Starting from the raw public reads, TCRdb applied fastp trimming at Q25, assembled clones with MiXCR and retained in-frame beta chains. Rows matching on CDR3 protein sequence are summarized as one entry with the most common DNA and genes. The table for this sample lists 650,000 to 850,000 distinct CDR3 sequences; 25% to 30% of them were counted only once. The leading ten clones occupy about 12% of the sample.

The sequence was collected from a human donor in good health (CMV status not recorded). Some clones in this sample may be carry-over from other donors' samples. Here the sequenced sample was cultured CD8+ T cells from PBMCs, taken from culture after CMV antigen stimulation. The chain is made from TRBV4-1 and TRBJ2-2, with the D gene call left open. The CDR3 here reads CASSHDTGELFF. The DNA sequence is as follows: TGCGCCAGCAGCCACGACACCGGGGAGCTGTTTTTT.